This T cell receptor beta chain was identified during a study of T cells in Graves' hyperthyroidism and ophthalmopathy. On the study more broadly: Peripheral blood samples were taken at initial diagnosis, prior to any treatment. Overall study results and limits: Blood also contained most expanded thyroid clonotypes above 0.001.

Amplification of TCR beta CDR3 regions was performed using RNA transcripts as template. The TCR CDR3 first-round RT-PCR relied on the HTBI primer set. TCRdb recomputed calls from the multiplex PCR reads with MiXCR, one row per CDR3 protein. The sample holds some 400,000 distinct CDR3 sequences, more than 11% seen once. V dropped 4 bases and J dropped 5; count of bases not matched to a gene: 5. The CDR3 spans 14 residues. Germline values: CDR1 SEHNR, CDR2 FQNEAQ (reference sequence). In this sample, this clonotype turned up many times. The antigen is not known. Graves' hyperthyroidism without ophthalmopathy progression within 18 months was termed stable.

The sequencing sample was made of blood. The sequence came from a woman aged 60-75 years with Graves' hyperthyroidism. V is TRBV7-9 and J is TRBJ2-5; 9 bases line up with TRBD1. DNA of the CDR3: TGTGCCAGCAGCTCCTACAGGGGGCTGGAGACCCAGTACTTC. Residues: CASSSYRGLETQYF.